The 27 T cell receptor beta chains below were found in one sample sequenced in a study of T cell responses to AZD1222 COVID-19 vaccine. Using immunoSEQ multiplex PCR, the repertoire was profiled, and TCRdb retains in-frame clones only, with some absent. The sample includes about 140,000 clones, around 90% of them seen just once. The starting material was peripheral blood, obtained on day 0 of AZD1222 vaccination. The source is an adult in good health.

CDR3 sequence: CAWSPRGQGYTF. The CDR3 bases are TGTGCCTGGAGTCCCCGGGGTCAAGGCTACACCTTC. This rearrangement joins TRBV30 to TRBJ1-2; no clear D gene. V lost 2 bases, J lost 8 bases, and 12 bases lay in between. Germline V gene sequence: CDR1 GTSNPN, CDR2 SVGIG (reference sequence). The CDR3 covers 12 residues.

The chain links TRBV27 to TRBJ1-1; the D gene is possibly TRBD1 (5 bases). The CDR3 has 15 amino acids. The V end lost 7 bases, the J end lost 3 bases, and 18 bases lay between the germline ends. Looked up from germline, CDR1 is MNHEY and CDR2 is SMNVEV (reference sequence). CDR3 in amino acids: CASISYGTLDTEAFF. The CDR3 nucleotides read TGTGCCAGCATCTCATATGGGACTTTGGACACTGAAGCTTTCTTT.

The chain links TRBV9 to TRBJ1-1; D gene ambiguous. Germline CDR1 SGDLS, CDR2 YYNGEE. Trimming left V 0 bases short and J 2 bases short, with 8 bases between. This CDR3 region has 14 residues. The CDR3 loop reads CASSVDVGNTEAFF. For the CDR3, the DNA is TGTGCCAGCAGCGTAGACGTCGGAAACACTGAAGCTTTCTTT.

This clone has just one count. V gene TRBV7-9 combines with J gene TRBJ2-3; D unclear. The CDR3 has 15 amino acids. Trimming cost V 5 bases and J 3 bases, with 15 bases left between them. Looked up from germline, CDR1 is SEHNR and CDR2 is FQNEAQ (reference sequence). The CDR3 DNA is TGTGCCAGCAGCGCACCGGGCGCCTGGACAGATACGCAGTATTTT. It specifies CASSAPGAWTDTQYF. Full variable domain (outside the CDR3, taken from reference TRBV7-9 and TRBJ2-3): DTGVSQNPRHKITKRGQNVTFRCDPISEHNRLYWYRQTLGQGPEFLTYFQNEAQLEKSRLLSDRFSAERPKGSFSTLEIQRTEQGDSAMYLCASSAPGAWTDTQYFGPGTRLTVL.

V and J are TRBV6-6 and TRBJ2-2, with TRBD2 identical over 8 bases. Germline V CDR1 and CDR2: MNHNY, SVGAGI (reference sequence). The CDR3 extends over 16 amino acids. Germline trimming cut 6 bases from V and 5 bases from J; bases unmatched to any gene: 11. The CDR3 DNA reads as TGTGCCAGCAGACTGGGGAGCGGGAGAGGAACCGGGGAGCTGTTTTTT. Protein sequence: CASRLGSGRGTGELFF.

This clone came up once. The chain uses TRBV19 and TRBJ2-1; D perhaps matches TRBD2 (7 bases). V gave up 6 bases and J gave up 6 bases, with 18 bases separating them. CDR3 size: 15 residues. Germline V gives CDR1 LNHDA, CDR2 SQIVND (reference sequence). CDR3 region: CASRGGAGYSNEQFF. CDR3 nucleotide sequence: TGTGCCAGTAGAGGGGGGGCGGGCTACTCCAATGAGCAGTTCTTC. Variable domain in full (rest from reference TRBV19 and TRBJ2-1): DGGITQSPKYLFRKEGQNVTLSCEQNLNHDAMYWYRQDPGQGLRLIYYSQIVNDFQKGDIAEGYSVSREKKESFPLTVTSAQKNPTAFYLCASRGGAGYSNEQFFGPGTRLTVL.

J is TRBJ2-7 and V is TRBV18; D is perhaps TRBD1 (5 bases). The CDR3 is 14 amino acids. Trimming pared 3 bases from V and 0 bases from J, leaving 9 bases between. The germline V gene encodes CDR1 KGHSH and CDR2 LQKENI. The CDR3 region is CASSPAGLSYEQYF. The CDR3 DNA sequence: TGTGCCAGCTCACCCGCAGGGCTCTCCTACGAGCAGTACTTC.

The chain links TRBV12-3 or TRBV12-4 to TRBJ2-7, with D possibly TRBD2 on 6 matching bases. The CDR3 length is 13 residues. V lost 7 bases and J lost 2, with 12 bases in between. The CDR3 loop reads CASTQGGTYEQYF. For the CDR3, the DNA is TGTGCCAGCACCCAGGGCGGGACCTACGAGCAGTACTTC.

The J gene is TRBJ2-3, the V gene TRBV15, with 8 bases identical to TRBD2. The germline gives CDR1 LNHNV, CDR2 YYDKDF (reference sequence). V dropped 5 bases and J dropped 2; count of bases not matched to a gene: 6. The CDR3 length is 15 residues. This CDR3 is CATSASGSPTDTQYF. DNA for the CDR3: TGTGCCACCAGCGCAAGCGGGAGCCCCACAGATACGCAGTATTTT.

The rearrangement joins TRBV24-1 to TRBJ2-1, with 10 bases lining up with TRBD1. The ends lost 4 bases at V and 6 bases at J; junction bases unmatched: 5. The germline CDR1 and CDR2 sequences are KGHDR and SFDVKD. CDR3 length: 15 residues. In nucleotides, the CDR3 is TGTGCCACCAGTGAAACCGGGACAGGGGTCAATGAGCAGTTCTTC. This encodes CATSETGTGVNEQFF.

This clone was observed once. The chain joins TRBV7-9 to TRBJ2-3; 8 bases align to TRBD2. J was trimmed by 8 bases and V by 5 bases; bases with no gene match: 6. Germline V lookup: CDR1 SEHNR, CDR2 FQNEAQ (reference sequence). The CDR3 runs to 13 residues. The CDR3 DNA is TGTGCCAGCAGCCCCAGCGGGAGCGGTACGCAGTATTTT. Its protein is CASSPSGSGTQYF.

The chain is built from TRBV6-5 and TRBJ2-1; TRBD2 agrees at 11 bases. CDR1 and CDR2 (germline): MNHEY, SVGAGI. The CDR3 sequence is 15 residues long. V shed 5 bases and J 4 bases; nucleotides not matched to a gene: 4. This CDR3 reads CASSRGLAAYNEQFF. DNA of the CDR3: TGTGCCAGCAGTCGGGGACTAGCGGCTTACAATGAGCAGTTCTTC.

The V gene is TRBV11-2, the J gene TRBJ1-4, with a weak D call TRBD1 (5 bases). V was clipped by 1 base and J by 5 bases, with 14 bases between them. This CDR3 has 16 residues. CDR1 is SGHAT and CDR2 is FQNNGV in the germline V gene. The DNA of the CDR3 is TGTGCCAGCAGCTTAGGGGGGGGACGGATAAATGAAAAACTGTTTTTT. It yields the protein CASSLGGGRINEKLFF.

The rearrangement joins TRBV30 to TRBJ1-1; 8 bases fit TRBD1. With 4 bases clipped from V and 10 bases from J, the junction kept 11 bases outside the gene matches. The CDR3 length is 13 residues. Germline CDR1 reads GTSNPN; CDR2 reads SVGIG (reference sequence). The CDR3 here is CAWMKPGGNIAFF. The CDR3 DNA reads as TGTGCCTGGATGAAACCAGGGGGCAACATAGCTTTCTTT.

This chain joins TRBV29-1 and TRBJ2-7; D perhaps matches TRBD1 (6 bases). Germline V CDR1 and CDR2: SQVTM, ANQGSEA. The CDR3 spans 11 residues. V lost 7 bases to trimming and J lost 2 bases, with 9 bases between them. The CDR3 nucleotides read TGCAGCGCCGGACAGACCTACGAGCAGTACTTC. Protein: CSAGQTYEQYF.

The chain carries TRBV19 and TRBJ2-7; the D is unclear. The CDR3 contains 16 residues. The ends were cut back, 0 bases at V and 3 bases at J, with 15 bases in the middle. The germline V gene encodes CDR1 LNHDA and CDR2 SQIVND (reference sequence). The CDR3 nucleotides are TGTGCCAGTAGTATAGATCGGCAGTCTAGTGTCTACGAGCAGTACTTC. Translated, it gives CASSIDRQSSVYEQYF.

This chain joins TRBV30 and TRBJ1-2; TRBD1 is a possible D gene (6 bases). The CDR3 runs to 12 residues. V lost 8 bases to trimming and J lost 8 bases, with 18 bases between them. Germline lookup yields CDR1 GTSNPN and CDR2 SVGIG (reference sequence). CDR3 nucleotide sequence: TGTGCCCAAAGCCCCAGGGGTGGAGGCTACACCTTC. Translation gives CAQSPRGGGYTF.

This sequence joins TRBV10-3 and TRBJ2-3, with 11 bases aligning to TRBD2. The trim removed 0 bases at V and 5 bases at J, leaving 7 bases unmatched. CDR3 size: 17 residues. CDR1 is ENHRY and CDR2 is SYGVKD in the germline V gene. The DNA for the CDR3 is TGTGCCATCAGTGAGTCTGGAACTAGCGGGAGTGGAGATACGCAGTATTTT. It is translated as CAISESGTSGSGDTQYF.

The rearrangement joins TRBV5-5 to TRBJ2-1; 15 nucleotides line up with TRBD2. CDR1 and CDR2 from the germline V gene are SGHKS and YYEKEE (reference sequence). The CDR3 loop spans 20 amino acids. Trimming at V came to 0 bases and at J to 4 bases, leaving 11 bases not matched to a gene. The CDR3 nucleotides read TGTGCCAGCAGCTTGGTTCGCGGGACTAGCGGGAGGCCCTTTTACAATGAGCAGTTCTTC. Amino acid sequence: CASSLVRGTSGRPFYNEQFF.

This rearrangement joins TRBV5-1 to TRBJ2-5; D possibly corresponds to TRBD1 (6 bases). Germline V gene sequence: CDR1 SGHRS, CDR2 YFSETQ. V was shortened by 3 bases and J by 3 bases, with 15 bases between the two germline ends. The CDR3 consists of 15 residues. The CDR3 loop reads CASSSNRAAEETQYF. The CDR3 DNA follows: TGCGCCAGCAGCTCTAACAGGGCCGCAGAAGAGACCCAGTACTTC.

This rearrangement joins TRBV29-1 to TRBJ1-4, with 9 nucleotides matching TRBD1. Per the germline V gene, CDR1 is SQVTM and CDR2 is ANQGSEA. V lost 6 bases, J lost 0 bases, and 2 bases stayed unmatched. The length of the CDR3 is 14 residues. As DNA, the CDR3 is TGCAGCGTGGGACAGGGAGCAACTAATGAAAAACTGTTTTTT. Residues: CSVGQGATNEKLFF.

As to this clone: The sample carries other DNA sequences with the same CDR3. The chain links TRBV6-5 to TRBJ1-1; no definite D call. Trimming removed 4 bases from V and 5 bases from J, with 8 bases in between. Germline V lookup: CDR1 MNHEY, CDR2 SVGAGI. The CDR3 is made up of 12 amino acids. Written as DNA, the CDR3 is TGTGCCAGCAGTTTTGGCGGGACTGAAGCTTTCTTT. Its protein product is CASSFGGTEAFF.

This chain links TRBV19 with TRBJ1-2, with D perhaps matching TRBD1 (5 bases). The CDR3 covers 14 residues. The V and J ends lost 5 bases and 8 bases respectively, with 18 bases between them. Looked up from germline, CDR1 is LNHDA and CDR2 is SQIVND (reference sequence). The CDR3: CASSVRDGHGGYTF. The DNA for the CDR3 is TGTGCCAGTAGTGTCCGGGACGGGCACGGGGGCTACACCTTC.

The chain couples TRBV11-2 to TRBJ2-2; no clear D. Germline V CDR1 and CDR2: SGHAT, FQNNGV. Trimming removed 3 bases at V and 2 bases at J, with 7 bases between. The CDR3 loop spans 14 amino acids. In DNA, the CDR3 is TGTGCCAGCAGCTTTGGCGGAAACACCGGGGAGCTGTTTTTT. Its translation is CASSFGGNTGELFF.

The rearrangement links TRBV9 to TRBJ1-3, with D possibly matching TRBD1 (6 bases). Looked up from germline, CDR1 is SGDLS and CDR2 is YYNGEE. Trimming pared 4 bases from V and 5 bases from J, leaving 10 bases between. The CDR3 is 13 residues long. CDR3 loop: CASSPGGRNTIYF. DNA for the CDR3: TGTGCCAGCAGCCCGGGGGGCCGAAACACCATATATTTT.

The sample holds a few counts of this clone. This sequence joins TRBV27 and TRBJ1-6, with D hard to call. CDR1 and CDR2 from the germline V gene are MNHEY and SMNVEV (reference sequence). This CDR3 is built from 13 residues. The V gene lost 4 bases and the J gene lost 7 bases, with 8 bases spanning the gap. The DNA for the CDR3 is TGTGCCAGCAGTTCGATTTGGAATTCACCCCTCCACTTT. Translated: CASSSIWNSPLHF.

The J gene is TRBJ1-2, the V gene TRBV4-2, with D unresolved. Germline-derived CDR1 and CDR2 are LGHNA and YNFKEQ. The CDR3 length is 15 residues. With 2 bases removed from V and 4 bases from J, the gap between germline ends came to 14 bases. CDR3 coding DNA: TGTGCCAGCAGCCAATTCGTCGACGTCAGCTATGGCTACACCTTC. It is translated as CASSQFVDVSYGYTF.